This record looks at one TCR beta chain sequence and its context. This CDR3 has 14 residues. V was cut by 1 base and J by 7 bases, with 12 bases left in between. Germline loops: CDR1 SGHRS, CDR2 YFSETQ. Measured with immunoSEQ multiplex PCR; TCRdb has only the in-frame clones, and not every one. This table holds about 220,000 clones, 82% found once. Seattle's cohort entered during active infection and was followed longitudinally. This sample is drawn from a study of blood T cell repertoires in COVID-19. At the level of the study: Acute-phase and convalescent COVID-19 samples originated in the United States, Italy and Spain. T cells, B-cell-depleted T cells, or PBMCs provided the cDNA or gDNA that served as material.

The rearrangement uses TRBV5-1 and TRBJ2-1; D is perhaps TRBD1 (5 bases). Source material: peripheral blood. The clonotype comes from a woman in her sixties or seventies with COVID-19, enrolled during active disease. The CDR3 DNA is TGCGCCAGCAGCTTGTGGCAGGGAACGAATGAGCAGTTCTTC. This encodes CASSLWQGTNEQFF. The full variable domain, completed using reference TRBV5-1 and TRBJ2-1, is KAGVTQTPRYLIKTRGQQVTLSCSPISGHRSVSWYQQTPGQGLQFLFEYFSETQRNKGNFPGRFSGRQFSNSRSEMNVSTLELGDSALYLCASSLWQGTNEQFFGPGTRLTVL.